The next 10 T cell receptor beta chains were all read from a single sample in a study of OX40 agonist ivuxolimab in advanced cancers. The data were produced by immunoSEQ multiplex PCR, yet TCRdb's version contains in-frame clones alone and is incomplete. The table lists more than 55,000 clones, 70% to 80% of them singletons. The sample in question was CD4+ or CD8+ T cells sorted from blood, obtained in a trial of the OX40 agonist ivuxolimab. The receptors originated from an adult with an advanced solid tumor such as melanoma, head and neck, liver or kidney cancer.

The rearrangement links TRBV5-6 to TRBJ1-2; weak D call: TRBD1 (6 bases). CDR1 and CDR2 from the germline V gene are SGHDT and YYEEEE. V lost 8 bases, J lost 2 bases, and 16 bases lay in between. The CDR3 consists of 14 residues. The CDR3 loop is CASFRRGANYGYTF. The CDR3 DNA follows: TGTGCCAGTTTCCGAAGGGGGGCCAACTATGGCTACACCTTC.

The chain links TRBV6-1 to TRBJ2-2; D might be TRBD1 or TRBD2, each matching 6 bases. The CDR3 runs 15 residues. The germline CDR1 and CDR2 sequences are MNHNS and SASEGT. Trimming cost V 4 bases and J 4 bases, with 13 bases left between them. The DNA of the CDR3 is TGTGCCAGCAGTGTCTCGGGGGCGGGCACCGGGGAGCTGTTTTTT. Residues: CASSVSGAGTGELFF.

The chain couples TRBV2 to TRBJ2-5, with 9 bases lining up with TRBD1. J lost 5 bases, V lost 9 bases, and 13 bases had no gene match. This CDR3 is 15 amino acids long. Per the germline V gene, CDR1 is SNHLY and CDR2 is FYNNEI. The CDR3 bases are TGTGCCAGTAAAAGAGACAGGGGGAACGAGGAGACCCAGTACTTC. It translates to CASKRDRGNEETQYF. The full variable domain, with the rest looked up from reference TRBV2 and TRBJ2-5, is EPEVTQTPSHQVTQMGQEVILRCVPISNHLYFYWYRQILGQKVEFLVSFYNNEISEKSEIFDDQFSVERPDGSNFTLKIRSTKLEDSAMYFCASKRDRGNEETQYFGPGTRLLVL.

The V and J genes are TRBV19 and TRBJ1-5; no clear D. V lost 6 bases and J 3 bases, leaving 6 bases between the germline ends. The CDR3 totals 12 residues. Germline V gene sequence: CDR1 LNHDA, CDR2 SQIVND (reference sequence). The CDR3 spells CASRSLNQPQHF. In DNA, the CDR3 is TGTGCCAGTAGATCCCTCAATCAGCCCCAGCATTTT.

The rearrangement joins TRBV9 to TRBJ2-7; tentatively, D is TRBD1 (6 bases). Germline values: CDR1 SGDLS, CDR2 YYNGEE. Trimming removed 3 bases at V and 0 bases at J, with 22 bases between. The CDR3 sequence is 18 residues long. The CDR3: CASSGGAGQKVSSYEQYF. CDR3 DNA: TGTGCCAGCAGCGGTGGTGCTGGACAGAAAGTTAGCTCCTACGAGCAGTACTTC.

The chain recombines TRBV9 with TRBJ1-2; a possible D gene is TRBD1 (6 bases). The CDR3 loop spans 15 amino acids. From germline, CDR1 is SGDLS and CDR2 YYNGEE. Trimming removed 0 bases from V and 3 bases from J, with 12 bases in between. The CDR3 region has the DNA TGTGCCAGCAGCGTAGTATCAGGGGCGGACTATGGCTACACCTTC. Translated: CASSVVSGADYGYTF.

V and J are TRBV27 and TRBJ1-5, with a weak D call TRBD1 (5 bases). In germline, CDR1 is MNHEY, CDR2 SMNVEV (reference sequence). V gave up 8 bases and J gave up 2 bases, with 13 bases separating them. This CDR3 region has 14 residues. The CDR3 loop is CASGDLGGNQPQHF. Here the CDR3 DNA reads TGTGCCAGCGGGGACTTGGGAGGCAATCAGCCCCAGCATTTT.

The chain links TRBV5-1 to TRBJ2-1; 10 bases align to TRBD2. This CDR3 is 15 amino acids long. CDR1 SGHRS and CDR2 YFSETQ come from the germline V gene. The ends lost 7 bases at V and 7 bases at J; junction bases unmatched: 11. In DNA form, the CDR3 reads TGCGCCAGCGCCGGCCTAGCGGGGGTTATAAATGAGCAGTTCTTC. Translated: CASAGLAGVINEQFF.

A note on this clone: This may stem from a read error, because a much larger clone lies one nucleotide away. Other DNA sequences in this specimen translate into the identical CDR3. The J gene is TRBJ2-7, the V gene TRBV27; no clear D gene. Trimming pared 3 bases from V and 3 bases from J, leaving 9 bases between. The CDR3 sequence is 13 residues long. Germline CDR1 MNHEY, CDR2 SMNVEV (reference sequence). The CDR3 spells CASSLRQDYEQYF. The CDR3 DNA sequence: TGTGCCAGCAGTTTGAGGCAGGACTACGAGCAGTACTTC.

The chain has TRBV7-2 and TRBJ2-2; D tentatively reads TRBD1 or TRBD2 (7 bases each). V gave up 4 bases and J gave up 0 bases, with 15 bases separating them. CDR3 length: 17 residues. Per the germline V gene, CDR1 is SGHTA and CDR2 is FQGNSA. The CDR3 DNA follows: TGTGCCAGCAGCTCGAAGCGGGGACAGACGAACACCGGGGAGCTGTTTTTT. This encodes CASSSKRGQTNTGELFF.